Listed here are 15 T cell receptor beta chains from one sample, sequenced in a study of early T cells in non-severe SARS-CoV-2 infection. TCRdb called the 5' RACE reads again in MiXCR, with one record for every CDR3 protein. The sample comprises under 70,000 distinct CDR3 sequences, approximately 10% of which are singletons, and 3.8% rests with the top ten. What was sequenced was whole blood. The receptors come from an adult who was a healthcare worker with PCR-confirmed SARS-CoV-2 infection or an uninfected control (not recorded which).

The table lists this clonotype with many counts. This chain links TRBV12-3 or TRBV12-4 with TRBJ1-1; TRBD1 is a possible D gene (5 bases). The CDR3 covers 16 residues. V lost 0 bases, J lost 3 bases, and 14 bases lay in between. As DNA, the CDR3 is TGTGCCAGCAGTTTAGCCCCCGGGGCGGGGGACACTGAAGCTTTCTTT. Translation: CASSLAPGAGDTEAFF.

At least ten counts were recorded for this clonotype. The chain recombines TRBV30 with TRBJ2-2, with a tentative D call TRBD2 (9 bases). This CDR3 is built from 15 residues. The V and J ends lost 6 bases and 7 bases respectively, with 21 bases between them. In germline, CDR1 is GTSNPN, CDR2 SVGIG (reference sequence). The CDR3 region has the DNA TGTGCCTGCCCTAGCGGGACAGGTGCAAGCGGGGAGCTGTTTTTT. Its protein product is CACPSGTGASGELFF.

This clonotype was counted a few times. The V and J genes are TRBV20-1 and TRBJ2-7, with 13 positions matching TRBD2. V gave up 3 bases and J gave up 7 bases; unmatched junction bases: 3. The CDR3 length is 13 residues. The germline gives CDR1 DFQATT, CDR2 SNEGSKA (reference sequence). CDR3 sequence: CSARPGLAGEQYF. CDR3 nucleotide sequence: TGCAGTGCTAGGCCGGGACTAGCGGGGGAGCAGTACTTC.

Comments on this clonotype: A much larger clonotype is one base distant, so this may be a read error. The chain carries TRBV5-5 and TRBJ2-1; D is perhaps TRBD2 (5 bases). V lost 1 base, J lost 5 bases, and 13 bases lay in between. Germline CDR1 is SGHKS and CDR2 is YYEKEE (reference sequence). CDR3 length: 15 amino acids. This CDR3 is CASSLRLQRDNEQFF. The CDR3 DNA reads TGTGCCAGCAGCTTGAGATTACAGAGGGACAATGAGCAGTTCTTC.

At least ten counts were recorded for this clonotype. This chain connects TRBV20-1 to TRBJ1-6, with D tentatively TRBD1 (5 bases). Trimming pared 0 bases from V and 4 bases from J, leaving 13 bases between. This CDR3 is built from 16 residues. The V gene's germline CDR1 is DFQATT and CDR2 SNEGSKA (reference sequence). The CDR3 sequence: CSARDPQGTYNSPLHF. CDR3 nucleotides: TGCAGTGCTAGAGATCCCCAGGGCACTTATAATTCACCCCTCCACTTT.

This clonotype was detected only a few times. The chain is built from TRBV4-2 and TRBJ2-5, with 8 nucleotides matching TRBD2. The CDR3 loop spans 17 amino acids. With V trimmed by 0 bases and J by 4 bases, 10 bases remained unmatched. CDR1 and CDR2 (germline): LGHNA, YNFKEQ. The CDR3 here is CASSQDFGGASGETQYF. CDR3 sequence (DNA): TGTGCCAGCAGCCAAGACTTCGGGGGGGCCTCGGGAGAGACCCAGTACTTC.

The J gene is TRBJ2-2, the V gene TRBV3-1; 7 positions match TRBD2. The CDR3 loop spans 15 amino acids. The germline CDR1 and CDR2 sequences are LGHDT and YNNKEL (reference sequence). V shed 4 bases, J shed 8 bases, and the junction held 10 bases outside the gene matches. The CDR3 DNA is TGTGCCAGCAGCCTCGGACCGGGAGCGGGAGGGGAGCTGTTTTTT. Residues: CASSLGPGAGGELFF.

Concerning this clonotype: A read error may be the cause here, since a much bigger clone is one base away. This rearrangement joins TRBV6-1 to TRBJ1-5; D perhaps matches TRBD1 (5 bases). The CDR3 loop spans 17 amino acids. Germline CDR1 is MNHNS and CDR2 is SASEGT. The CDR3 sequence is CASSEWGVSGSNQPRHF. The CDR3 bases are TGTGCCAGCAGTGAATGGGGGGTATCAGGTAGCAATCAGCCCCGGCATTTT.

The CDR3 DNA sequence: TGCGCCAGCAGCCAAGGACTAGATACGCAGTATTTT. It is translated as CASSQGLDTQYF. V and J are TRBV4-1 and TRBJ2-3, with D unresolved. Trimming took 1 base from V and 5 from J, leaving 4 bases between them. From germline, CDR1 is MGHRA and CDR2 YSYEKL. This CDR3 spans 12 amino acids.

The sample holds many counts of this clonotype. The chain carries TRBV7-3 and TRBJ2-2; D is undetermined. This CDR3 comprises 13 residues. The germline CDR1 and CDR2 sequences are SGHTA and FQGTGA. V was shortened by 3 bases and J by 6 bases, with 8 bases between the two germline ends. The CDR3 nucleotides are TGTGCCAGCAGCTTTCGTGGTTCCGGGGAGCTGTTTTTT. It yields the protein CASSFRGSGELFF.

Many counts were recorded for this clonotype. The V gene is TRBV2, the J gene TRBJ2-2, with D uncertain. The CDR3 is 15 residues long. Germline V gene lookup returns CDR1 SNHLY and CDR2 FYNNEI. Trimming removed 6 bases from V and 3 bases from J, with 14 bases in between. CDR3 DNA: TGTGCCAGCAGGTCAATGGCGCTTGACACCGGGGAGCTGTTTTTT. Translation: CASRSMALDTGELFF.

The table lists this clonotype with many counts. J is TRBJ1-5 and V is TRBV12-3 or TRBV12-4, with TRBD1 identical over 9 bases. V dropped 2 bases and J dropped 7; count of bases not matched to a gene: 3. This CDR3 comprises 14 residues. The DNA of the CDR3 is TGTGCCAGCAGTTTACGACAGGGGGACCAGCCCCAGCATTTT. Its translation is CASSLRQGDQPQHF.

This clonotype was seen a handful of times. The rearrangement joins TRBV20-1 to TRBJ1-1, with D unclear. The CDR3 extends over 12 amino acids. Trimming removed 2 bases at V and 0 bases at J, with 4 bases between. Germline assignment: CDR1 DFQATT and CDR2 SNEGSKA (reference sequence). CDR3: CSARPLNTEAFF. CDR3 nucleotide sequence: TGCAGTGCTAGACCCTTGAACACTGAAGCTTTCTTT.

This clonotype has ten or more counts. The rearrangement uses TRBV6-5 and TRBJ2-7, with 11 bases matching TRBD2. J lost 1 base, V lost 6 bases, and 5 bases had no gene match. CDR1 and CDR2 from the germline V gene are MNHEY and SVGAGI. The CDR3 contains 15 residues. CDR3: CASSRTSGGSYEQYF. The CDR3 bases are TGTGCCAGCAGCCGAACTAGCGGGGGATCCTACGAGCAGTACTTC.

This clonotype was counted many times. V usage is TRBV11-2 and J usage is TRBJ2-5; 12 nucleotides align to TRBD1. CDR1 SGHAT and CDR2 FQNNGV come from the germline V gene. The CDR3 spans 15 residues. V lost 5 bases and J lost 7; bases outside the gene matches: 8. The CDR3 bases are TGTGCCAGCAGCCCGGGGACAGGGGGCTCGGGGACCCAGTACTTC. Translated: CASSPGTGGSGTQYF.